This record concerns one T cell receptor (beta chain) sequence. Its antigen is still unknown. Lymphocytes from graft epithelium and lamina propria were isolated. The sample belongs to a study of graft-versus-host responses after intestinal transplantation. Study-level background: The transplants performed in recipients were multivisceral, liver-intestinal, or isolated intestinal. The whole recipient group had anti-thymocyte globulin induction followed by tacrolimus and steroids for two to three years. General observations from the study: Marrow from the recipient contained GvH clones, some of which had appeared first in ileum or blood. Early after transplant, HvG clones declined as circulating GvH clones peaked.

The data were produced by immunoSEQ multiplex PCR, yet TCRdb's version contains in-frame clones alone and is incomplete. Altogether more than 12,000 clones are present, about two thirds being singletons, with the ten largest covering 20% to 25%. The CDR3 extends over 13 amino acids. CDR1 is KGHSH and CDR2 is LQKENI in the germline V gene. The sample in question was ileum tissue, obtained around 98 weeks after intestinal transplantation. This TCR was sampled from a human patient who received an intestinal transplant, so some T cells may come from the graft donor. The V call is TRBV18, the J call TRBJ2-5; D remains unclear. Gene TRBJ2-7 matches the end of the DNA better, so the J call may be wrong. CDR3 nucleotide sequence: TGTGCCAGCTCACCGGCAGGCCCCTACGAGCAGTACTTC. Protein product: CASSPAGPYEQYF.